This record looks at one TCR beta chain sequence and its context. A read error may explain this, as a much larger clone is one base away. The record originates from a study of metastatic and nonmetastatic thyroid tumors. Germline-derived CDR1 and CDR2 are KGHSH and LQKENI. The CDR3 runs 19 residues. Patients had received no treatment of any kind before thyroid surgery. Using MiXCR, TCRdb re-called clones from the PCR reads. In the table there are about 30,000 clones, more than 3.5% of which are singletons. The chain is built from TRBV18 and TRBJ2-6; D is undetermined. The receptor was derived from a female donor with papillary thyroid cancer or a benign thyroid nodule (not recorded which). Some clones in this sample may be carry-over from other donors' samples. The specimen was blood. In DNA, the CDR3 is TGTGCCAGCTCACCCCGACACAACGTCAAAATCTCTGGGGACAACGTCCTGACTTTC. This sequence encodes CASSPRHNVKISGDNVLTF. Supplemented by reference TRBV18 and TRBJ2-6, the full variable domain reads NAGVMQNPRHLVRRRGQEARLRCSPMKGHSHVYWYRQLPEEGLKFMVYLQKENIIDESGMPKERFSAEFPKEGPSILRIQQVVRGDSAAYFCASSPRHNVKISGDNVLTFGAGSRLTVL.